This T cell receptor beta chain comes out of a study of T cells in tuberculosis. Study-level background: Samples predate treatment or fall within its first 7 days.

The sample's time point: new active TB diagnosis, blood taken before or within 7 days of starting treatment. Active tuberculosis patients were new diagnoses, HIV-seronegative, South African, and aged 18 years or older. Positive smear microscopy and/or M. tuberculosis culture confirmed active disease. Study-level findings and limits: Smaller distances to GMM-specific TCRs suggested their expansion in active tuberculosis.

The CDR3 has 18 residues. CDR1 MDHEN and CDR2 SYDVKM come from the germline V gene. Trimming took 5 bases from V and 3 from J; bases not matched to a gene: 12. For this clone: Its target is unknown.

Assay: immunoSEQ multiplex PCR; the TCRdb copy retains only in-frame clones and omits some. The repertoire holds 25,000 to 30,000 clones, with roughly nine tenths as singletons. The receptor's source is an adult with tuberculosis. The sample consisted of PBMCs, taken at tuberculosis diagnosis. The rearrangement links TRBV28 to TRBJ2-1, with 11 positions matching TRBD1. The CDR3 nucleotides read TGTGCCAGCAGTGACCTCCCCGGACAGGGGGCGGTCTACAATGAGCAGTTCTTC. Its protein product is CASSDLPGQGAVYNEQFF.